This T cell receptor (beta chain) was captured by sequencing in a study of T cell responses to AZD1222 COVID-19 vaccine. Study outcomes and limitations: With dominance at 160-218 and 743-854, vaccine-associated CD4 TCRs spanned spike.

To note about this clone: Its target is not known.

Germline values: CDR1 MRHNA, CDR2 SNTAGT. The V segment lost 5 bases and the J segment 3 bases; nucleotides outside the gene matches: 2. This CDR3 contains 13 residues. Clones were sequenced by immunoSEQ multiplex PCR, and TCRdb holds only the in-frame ones, with some missing. Among about 66,000 clones listed, about 90% were seen once. The chain couples TRBV6-4 to TRBJ2-3, with 7 bases aligning to TRBD2. The sequence was collected from an adult in good health. Sequencing was performed on peripheral blood, taken on day 0 of AZD1222 vaccination. The CDR3 coding sequence is TGTGCCAGCAGTAGCGGGGAGACAGATACGCAGTATTTT. This codes for CASSSGETDTQYF.